This entry concerns a single TCR beta chain. This entry belongs to a study of T cell changes during pregnancy in multiple sclerosis. From germline, CDR1 is SQVTM and CDR2 ANQGSEA. CDR3 length: 13 amino acids. Trimming took 8 bases from V and 2 from J, leaving 16 bases between them. Repertoires were generated with immunoSEQ multiplex PCR, while TCRdb's copy carries only in-frame clones and drops some. The sample has about 69,000 clones, approximately 91% seen once. This material consisted of peripheral blood, taken in the third trimester of pregnancy. The source is a female donor with multiple sclerosis, enrolled in a pregnancy study. The chain is built from TRBV29-1 and TRBJ2-7; possibly TRBD2 for D (6 bases). The chain's CDR3 is CSITREVTYEQYF. DNA for the CDR3: TGCAGCATCACAAGGGAGGTGACCTACGAGCAGTACTTC.